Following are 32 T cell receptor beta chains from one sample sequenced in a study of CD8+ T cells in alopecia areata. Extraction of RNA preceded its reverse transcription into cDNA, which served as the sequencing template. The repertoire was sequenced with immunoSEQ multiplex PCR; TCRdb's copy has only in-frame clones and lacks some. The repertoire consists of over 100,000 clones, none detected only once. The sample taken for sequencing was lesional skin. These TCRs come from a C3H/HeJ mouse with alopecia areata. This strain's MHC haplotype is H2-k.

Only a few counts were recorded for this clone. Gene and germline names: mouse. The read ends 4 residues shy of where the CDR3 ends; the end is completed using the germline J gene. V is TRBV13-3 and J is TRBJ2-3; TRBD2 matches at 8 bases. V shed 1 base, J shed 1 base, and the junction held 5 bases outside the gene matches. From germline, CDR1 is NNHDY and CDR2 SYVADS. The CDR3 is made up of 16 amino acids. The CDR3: CASSDRVGGGAETLYF. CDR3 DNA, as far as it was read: TGTGCCAGCAGTGATAGAGTGGGGGGGGGTGCAGAA.

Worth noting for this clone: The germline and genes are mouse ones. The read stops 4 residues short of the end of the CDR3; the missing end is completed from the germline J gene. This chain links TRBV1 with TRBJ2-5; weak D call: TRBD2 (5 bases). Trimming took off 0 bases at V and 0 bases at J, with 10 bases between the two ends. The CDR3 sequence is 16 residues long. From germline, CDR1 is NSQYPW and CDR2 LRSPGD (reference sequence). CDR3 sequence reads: CTCSAESPGNQDTQYF. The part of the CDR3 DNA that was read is TGCACCTGCAGTGCAGAATCCCCTGGGAACCAAGAC.

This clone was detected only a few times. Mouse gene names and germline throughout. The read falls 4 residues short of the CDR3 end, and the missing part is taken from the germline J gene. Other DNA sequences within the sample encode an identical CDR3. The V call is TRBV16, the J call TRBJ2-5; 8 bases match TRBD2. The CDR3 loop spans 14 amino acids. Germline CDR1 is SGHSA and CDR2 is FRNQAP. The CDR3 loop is CASSFLGGRDTQYF. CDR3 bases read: TGTGCAAGCAGCTTTCTGGGGGGACGAGAC.

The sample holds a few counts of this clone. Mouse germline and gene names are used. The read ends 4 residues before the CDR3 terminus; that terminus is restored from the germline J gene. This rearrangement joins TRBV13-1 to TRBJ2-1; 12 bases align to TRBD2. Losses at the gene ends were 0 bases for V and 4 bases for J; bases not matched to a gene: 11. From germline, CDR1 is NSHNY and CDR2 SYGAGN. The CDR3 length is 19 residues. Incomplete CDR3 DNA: TGTGCCAGCAGTGATGCCACGGGACTGGGGGGCCGTTCTTATGCT. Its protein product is CASSDATGLGGRSYA. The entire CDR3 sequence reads CASSDATGLGGRSYAEQFF.

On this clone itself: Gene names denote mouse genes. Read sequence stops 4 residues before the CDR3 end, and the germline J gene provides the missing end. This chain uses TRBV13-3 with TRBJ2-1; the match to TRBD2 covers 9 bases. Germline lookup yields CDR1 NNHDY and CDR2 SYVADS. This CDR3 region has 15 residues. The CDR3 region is CASSDAELGGAEQFF. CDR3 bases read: TGTGCCAGCAGTGATGCTGAACTGGGGGGAGCT.

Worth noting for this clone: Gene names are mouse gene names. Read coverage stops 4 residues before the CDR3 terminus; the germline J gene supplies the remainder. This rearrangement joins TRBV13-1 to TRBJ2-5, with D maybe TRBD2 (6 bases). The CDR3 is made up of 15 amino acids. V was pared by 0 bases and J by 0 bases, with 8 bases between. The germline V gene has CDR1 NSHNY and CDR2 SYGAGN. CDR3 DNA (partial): TGTGCCAGCAGTGATGTGGGGGATAACCAAGAC. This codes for CASSDVGDNQD. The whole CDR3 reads CASSDVGDNQDTQYF.

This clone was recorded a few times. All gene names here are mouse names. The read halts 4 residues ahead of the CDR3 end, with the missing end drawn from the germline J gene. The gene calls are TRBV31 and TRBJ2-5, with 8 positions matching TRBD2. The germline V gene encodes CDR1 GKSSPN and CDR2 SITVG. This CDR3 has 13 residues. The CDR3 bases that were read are TGTGCCTGGAGCACTGGGGGAGGAGAC. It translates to CAWSTGGGD. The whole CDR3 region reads CAWSTGGGDTQYF.

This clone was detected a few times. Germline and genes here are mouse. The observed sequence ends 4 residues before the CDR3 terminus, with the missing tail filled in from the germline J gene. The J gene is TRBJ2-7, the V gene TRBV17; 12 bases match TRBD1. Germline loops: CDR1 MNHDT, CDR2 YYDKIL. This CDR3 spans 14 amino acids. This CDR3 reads CASSWDRGRDEQYF. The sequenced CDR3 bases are TGTGCTAGCAGTTGGGACAGGGGGCGCGAT.

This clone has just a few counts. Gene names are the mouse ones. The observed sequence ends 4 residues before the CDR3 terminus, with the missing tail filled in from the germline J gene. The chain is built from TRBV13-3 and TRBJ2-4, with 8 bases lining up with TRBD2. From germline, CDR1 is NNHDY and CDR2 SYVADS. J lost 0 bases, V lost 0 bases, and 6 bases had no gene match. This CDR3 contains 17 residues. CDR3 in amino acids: CASSDALDWGSQNTLYF. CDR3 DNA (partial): TGTGCCAGCAGTGATGCCCTCGACTGGGGAAGTCAAAAC.

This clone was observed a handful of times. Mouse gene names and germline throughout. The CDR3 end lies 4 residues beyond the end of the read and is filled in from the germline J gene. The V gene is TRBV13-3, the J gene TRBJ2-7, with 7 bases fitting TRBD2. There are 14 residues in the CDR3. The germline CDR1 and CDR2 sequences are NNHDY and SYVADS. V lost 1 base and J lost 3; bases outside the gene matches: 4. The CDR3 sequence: CASSDRLGVYEQYF. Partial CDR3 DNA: TGTGCCAGCAGTGATAGACTGGGTGTCTAT.

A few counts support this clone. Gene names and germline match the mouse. The part of the CDR3 DNA that was read is TGTGCCAGCAGTGATGTGGGGACACCCTTTAGTGCAGAA. This encodes CASSDVGTPFSAE. The full CDR3 protein is CASSDVGTPFSAETLYF. The genes are TRBV13-3 and TRBJ2-3; tentative D call: TRBD1 (6 bases). The read finishes 4 residues shy of the CDR3 end, and the germline J gene is used to complete it. This CDR3 region has 17 residues. CDR1 is NNHDY, CDR2 SYVADS, per germline. V dropped 0 bases and J dropped 0 bases, with 14 bases sitting between them.

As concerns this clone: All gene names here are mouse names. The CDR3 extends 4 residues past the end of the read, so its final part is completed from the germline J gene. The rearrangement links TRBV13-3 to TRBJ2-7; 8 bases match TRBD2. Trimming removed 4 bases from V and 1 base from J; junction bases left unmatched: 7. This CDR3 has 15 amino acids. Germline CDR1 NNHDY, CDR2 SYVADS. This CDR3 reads CASSLGTGPSYEQYF. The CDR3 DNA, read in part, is TGTGCCAGCAGTCTCGGGACTGGCCCGTCCTAT.

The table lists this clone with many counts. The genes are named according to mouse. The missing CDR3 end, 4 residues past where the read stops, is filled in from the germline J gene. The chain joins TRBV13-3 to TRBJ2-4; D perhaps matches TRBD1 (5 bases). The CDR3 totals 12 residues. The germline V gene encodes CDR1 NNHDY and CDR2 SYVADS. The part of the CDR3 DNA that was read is TGTGCCAGCAGTGGACAGAAAAAC. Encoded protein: CASSGQKN. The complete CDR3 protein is CASSGQKNTLYF.

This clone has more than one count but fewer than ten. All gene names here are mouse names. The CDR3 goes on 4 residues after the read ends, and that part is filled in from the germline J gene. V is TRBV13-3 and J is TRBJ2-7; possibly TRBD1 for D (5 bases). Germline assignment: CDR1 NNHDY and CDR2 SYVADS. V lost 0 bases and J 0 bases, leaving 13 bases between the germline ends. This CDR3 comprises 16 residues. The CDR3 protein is CASSDATGRSSYEQYF. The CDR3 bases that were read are TGTGCCAGCAGTGATGCAACAGGAAGGAGCTCCTAT.

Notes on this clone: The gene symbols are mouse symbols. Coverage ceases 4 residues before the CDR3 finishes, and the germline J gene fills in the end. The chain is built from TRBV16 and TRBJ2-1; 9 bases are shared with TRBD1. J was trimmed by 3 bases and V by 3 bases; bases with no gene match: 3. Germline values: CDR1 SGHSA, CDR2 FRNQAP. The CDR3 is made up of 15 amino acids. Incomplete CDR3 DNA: TGTGCAAGCAGCTTCCCGGGACAGGGCTATGCT. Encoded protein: CASSFPGQGYA. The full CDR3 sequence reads CASSFPGQGYAEQFF. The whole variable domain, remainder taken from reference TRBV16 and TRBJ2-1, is NAGVIQTPRHKVTGKGQEATLWCEPISGHSAVFWYRQTIVQGLEFLTYFRNQAPIDDSGMPKERFSAQMPNQSHSTLKIQSTQPQDSAVYLCASSFPGQGYAEQFFGPGTRLTVL.

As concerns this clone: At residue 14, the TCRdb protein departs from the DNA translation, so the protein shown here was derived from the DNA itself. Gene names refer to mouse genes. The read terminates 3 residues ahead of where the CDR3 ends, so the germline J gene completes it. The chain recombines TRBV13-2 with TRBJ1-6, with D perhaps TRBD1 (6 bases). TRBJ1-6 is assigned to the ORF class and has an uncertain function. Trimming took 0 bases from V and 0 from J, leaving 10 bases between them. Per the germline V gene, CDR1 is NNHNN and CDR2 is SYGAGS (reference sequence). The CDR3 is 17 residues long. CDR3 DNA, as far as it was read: TGTGCCAGCGGTGATGGGGTCAGGGGTTCCTATAATTCGCCC. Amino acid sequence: CASGDGVRGSYNSP. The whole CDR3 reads CASGDGVRGSYNSPLYF.

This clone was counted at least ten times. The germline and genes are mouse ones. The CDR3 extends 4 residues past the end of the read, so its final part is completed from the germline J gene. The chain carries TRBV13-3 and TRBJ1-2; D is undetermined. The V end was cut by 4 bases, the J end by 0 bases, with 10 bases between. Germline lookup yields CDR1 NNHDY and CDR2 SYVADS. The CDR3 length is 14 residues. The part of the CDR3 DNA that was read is TGTGCCAGCAGTAGTACAGTATCAAACTCC. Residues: CASSSTVSNS. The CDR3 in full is CASSSTVSNSDYTF.

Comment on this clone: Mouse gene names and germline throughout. This chain's CDR3 is CASSDGMGGRDTQYF. The part of the CDR3 DNA that was read is TGTGCCAGCAGTGATGGGATGGGGGGGCGCGAC. The V gene is TRBV13-3, the J gene TRBJ2-5; 9 bases match TRBD2. The read stops 4 residues short of the end of the CDR3; the missing end is completed from the germline J gene. This CDR3 comprises 15 residues. Germline V gene data show CDR1 as NNHDY and CDR2 as SYVADS.

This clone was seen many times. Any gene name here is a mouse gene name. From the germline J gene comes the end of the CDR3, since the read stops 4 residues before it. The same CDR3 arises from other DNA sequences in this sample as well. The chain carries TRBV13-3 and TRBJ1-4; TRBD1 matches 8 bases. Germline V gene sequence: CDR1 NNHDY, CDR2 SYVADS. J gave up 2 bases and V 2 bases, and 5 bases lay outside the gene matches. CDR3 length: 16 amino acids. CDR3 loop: CASSDPGQGSNERLFF. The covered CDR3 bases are TGTGCCAGCAGTGACCCTGGACAGGGATCCAACGAA.

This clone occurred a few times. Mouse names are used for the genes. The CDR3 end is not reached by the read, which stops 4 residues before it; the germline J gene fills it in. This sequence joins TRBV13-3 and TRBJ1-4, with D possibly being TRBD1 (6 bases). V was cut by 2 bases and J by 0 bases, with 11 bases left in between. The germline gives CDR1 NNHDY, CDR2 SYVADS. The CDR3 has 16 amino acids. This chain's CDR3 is CASSEQGPFSNERLFF. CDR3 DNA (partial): TGTGCCAGCAGTGAACAGGGTCCCTTTTCCAACGAA. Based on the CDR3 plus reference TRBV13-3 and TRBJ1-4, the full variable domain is EAAVTQSPRSKVAVTGGKVTLSCHQTNNHDYMYWYRQDTGHGLRLIHYSYVADSTEKGDIPDGYKASRPSQENFSLILELASLSQTAVYFCASSEQGPFSNERLFFGHGTKLSVL.

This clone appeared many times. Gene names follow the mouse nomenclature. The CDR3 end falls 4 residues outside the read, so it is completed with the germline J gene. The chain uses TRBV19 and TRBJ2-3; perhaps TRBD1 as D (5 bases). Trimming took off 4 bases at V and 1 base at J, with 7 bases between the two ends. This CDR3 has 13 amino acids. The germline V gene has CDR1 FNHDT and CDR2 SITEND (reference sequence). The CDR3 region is CASSPTGAETLYF. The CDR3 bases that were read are TGTGCCAGCAGTCCGACAGGTGCAGAA.

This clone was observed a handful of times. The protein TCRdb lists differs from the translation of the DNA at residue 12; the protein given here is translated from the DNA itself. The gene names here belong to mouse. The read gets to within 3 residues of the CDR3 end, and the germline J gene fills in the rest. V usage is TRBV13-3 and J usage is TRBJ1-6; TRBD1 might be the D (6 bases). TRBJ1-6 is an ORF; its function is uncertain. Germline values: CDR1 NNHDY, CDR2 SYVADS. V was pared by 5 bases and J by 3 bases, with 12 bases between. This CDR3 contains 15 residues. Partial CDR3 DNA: TGTGCCAGCAGAAGAGGGGGGCACTATAATTCGCCC. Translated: CASRRGGHYNSP. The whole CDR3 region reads CASRRGGHYNSPLYF.

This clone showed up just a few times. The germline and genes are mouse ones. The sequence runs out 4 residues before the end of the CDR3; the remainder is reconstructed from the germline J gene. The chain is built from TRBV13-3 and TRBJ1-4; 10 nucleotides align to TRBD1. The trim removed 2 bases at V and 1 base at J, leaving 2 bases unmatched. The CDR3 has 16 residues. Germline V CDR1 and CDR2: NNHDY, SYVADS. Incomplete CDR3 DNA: TGTGCCAGCAGTGAACGGACAGGGGGTTCCAACGAA. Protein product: CASSERTGGSNE. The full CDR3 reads CASSERTGGSNERLFF.

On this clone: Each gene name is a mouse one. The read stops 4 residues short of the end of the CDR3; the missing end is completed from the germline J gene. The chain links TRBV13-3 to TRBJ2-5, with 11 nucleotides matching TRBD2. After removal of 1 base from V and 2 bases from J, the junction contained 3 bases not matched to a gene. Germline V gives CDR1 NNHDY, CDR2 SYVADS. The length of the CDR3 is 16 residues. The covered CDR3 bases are TGTGCCAGCAGTGATAGACTGGGGGGGGTCCAAGAC. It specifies CASSDRLGGVQD. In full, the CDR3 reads CASSDRLGGVQDTQYF. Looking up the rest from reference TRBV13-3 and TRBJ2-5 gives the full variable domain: EAAVTQSPRSKVAVTGGKVTLSCHQTNNHDYMYWYRQDTGHGLRLIHYSYVADSTEKGDIPDGYKASRPSQENFSLILELASLSQTAVYFCASSDRLGGVQDTQYFGPGTRLLVL.

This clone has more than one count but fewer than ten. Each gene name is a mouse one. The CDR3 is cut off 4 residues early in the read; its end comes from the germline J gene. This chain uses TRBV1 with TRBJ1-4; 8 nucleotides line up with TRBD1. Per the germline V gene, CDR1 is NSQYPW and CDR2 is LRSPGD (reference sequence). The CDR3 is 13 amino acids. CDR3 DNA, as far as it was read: TGCACCTGCAGTGAGGACAGGGCCGAA. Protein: CTCSEDRAE. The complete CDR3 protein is CTCSEDRAERLFF.

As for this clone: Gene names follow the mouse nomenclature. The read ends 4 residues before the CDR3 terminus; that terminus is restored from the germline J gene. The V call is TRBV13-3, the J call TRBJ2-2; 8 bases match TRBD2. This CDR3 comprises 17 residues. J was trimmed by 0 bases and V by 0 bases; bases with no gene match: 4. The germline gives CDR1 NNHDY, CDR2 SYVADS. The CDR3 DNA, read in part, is TGTGCCAGCAGTGATGCACCCTGGGGGGCAAACACCGGG. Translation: CASSDAPWGANTG. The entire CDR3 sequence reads CASSDAPWGANTGQLYF.

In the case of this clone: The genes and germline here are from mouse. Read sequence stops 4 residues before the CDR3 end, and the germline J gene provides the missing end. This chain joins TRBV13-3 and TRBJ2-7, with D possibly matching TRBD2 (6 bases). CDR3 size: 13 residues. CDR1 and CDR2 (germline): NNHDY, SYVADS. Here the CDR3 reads CASSVPGLYEQYF. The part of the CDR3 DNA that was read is TGTGCCAGCAGTGTTCCGGGACTTTAT.

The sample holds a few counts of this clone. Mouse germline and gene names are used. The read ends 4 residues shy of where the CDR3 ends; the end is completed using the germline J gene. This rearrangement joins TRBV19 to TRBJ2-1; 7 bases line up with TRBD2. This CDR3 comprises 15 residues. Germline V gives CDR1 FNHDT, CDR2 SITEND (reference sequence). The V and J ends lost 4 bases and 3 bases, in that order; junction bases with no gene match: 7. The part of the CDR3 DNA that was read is TGTGCCAGCAGTCCTGCTGGGGGTCTCTATGCT. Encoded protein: CASSPAGGLYA. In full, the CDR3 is CASSPAGGLYAEQFF.

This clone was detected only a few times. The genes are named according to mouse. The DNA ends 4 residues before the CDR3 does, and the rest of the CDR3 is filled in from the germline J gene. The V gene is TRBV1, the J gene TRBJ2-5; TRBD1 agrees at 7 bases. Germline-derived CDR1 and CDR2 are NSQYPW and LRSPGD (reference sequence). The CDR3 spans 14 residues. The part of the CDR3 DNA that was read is TGCACCTGCAGTGAACTGACAGGGATGGAC. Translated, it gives CTCSELTGMD. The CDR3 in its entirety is CTCSELTGMDTQYF.

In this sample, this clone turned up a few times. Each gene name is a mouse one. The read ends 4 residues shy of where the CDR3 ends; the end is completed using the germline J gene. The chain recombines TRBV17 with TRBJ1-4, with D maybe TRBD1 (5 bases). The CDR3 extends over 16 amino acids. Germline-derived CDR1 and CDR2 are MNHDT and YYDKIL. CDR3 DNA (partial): TGTGCTAGCAGTAGAGATCAGACAGATCGAGGCGAA. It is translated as CASSRDQTDRGE. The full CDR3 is CASSRDQTDRGERLFF.

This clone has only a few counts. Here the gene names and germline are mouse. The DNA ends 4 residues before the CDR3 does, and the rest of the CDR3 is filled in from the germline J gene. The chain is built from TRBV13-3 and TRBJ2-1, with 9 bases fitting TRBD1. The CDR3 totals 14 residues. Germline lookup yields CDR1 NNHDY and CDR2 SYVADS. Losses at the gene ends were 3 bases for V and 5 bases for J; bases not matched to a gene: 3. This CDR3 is CASSGTGVDAEQFF. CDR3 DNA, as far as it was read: TGTGCCAGCAGTGGGACAGGGGTGGATGCT.

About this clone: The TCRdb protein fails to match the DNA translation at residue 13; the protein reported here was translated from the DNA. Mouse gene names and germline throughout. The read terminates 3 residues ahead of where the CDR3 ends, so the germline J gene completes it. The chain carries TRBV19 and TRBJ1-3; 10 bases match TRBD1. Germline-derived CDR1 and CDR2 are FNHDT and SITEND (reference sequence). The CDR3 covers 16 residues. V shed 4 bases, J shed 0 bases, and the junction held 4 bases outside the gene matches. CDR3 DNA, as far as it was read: TGTGCCAGCAGTTGGGACAGGGGAGATTCTGGAAATACG. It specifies CASSWDRGDSGNT. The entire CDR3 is CASSWDRGDSGNTLYF.